A single sample is the source of the 27 T cell receptor beta chains below, sequenced in a study of T cell repertoires in cytomegalovirus infection. MiXCR, applied by TCRdb to the reads, yields one record per CDR3 protein. The sample includes around 450,000 distinct CDR3 sequences, 11% seen only once; the top ten take roughly 10%. Sequences were obtained from PBMCs. These receptors came from a human donor in good health (CMV status not recorded). Some clones in this sample may be carry-over from other donors' samples.

V gene TRBV5-1 combines with J gene TRBJ1-1; 10 nucleotides match TRBD1. The CDR3 totals 15 residues. V was clipped by 0 bases and J by 5 bases; unmatched bases: 4. Germline CDR1 and CDR2: SGHRS and YFSETQ. This CDR3 reads CASSLGQGAGTEAFF. The CDR3 bases are TGCGCCAGCAGCTTGGGACAGGGGGCAGGAACTGAAGCTTTCTTT.

This clonotype appeared many times. The chain couples TRBV28 to TRBJ1-5, with TRBD1 identical over 7 bases. V was clipped by 7 bases and J by 6 bases; unmatched bases: 3. The CDR3 loop spans 12 amino acids. Per the germline V gene, CDR1 is MDHEN and CDR2 is SYDVKM. CDR3: CASKEGAQPQHF. The CDR3 DNA follows: TGTGCCAGCAAGGAGGGGGCTCAGCCCCAGCATTTT. The variable domain in full, with the rest retrieved from reference TRBV28 and TRBJ1-5, is DVKVTQSSRYLVKRTGEKVFLECVQDMDHENMFWYRQDPGLGLRLIYFSYDVKMKEKGDIPEGYSVSREKKERFSLILESASTNQTSMYLCASKEGAQPQHFGDGTRLSIL.

The sample holds a few counts of this clonotype. The junction departs from the called germline gene at one end, perhaps through a read error. The V gene is TRBV20-1, the J gene TRBJ2-1; no reliable D call. The CDR3 extends over 13 amino acids. The germline gives CDR1 DFQATT, CDR2 SNEGSKA (reference sequence). The CDR3 DNA sequence: TGCAGAGCTACGAGATATACCTACAATGAGCAGTTCTTC. Amino acids: CRATRYTYNEQFF.

This clonotype was seen many times. In DNA, the CDR3 is TGTGCCAGCTCACCGGTAGACAATCAGCCCCAGCATTTT. Translating it yields CASSPVDNQPQHF. V is TRBV18 and J is TRBJ1-5, with D hard to call. Trimming pared 3 bases from V and 3 bases from J, leaving 6 bases between. CDR3 size: 13 residues. CDR1 and CDR2 from the germline V gene are KGHSH and LQKENI. Variable domain in full (rest from reference TRBV18 and TRBJ1-5): NAGVMQNPRHLVRRRGQEARLRCSPMKGHSHVYWYRQLPEEGLKFMVYLQKENIIDESGMPKERFSAEFPKEGPSILRIQQVVRGDSAAYFCASSPVDNQPQHFGDGTRLSIL.

This clonotype was detected ten times or more. This chain links TRBV7-6 with TRBJ2-1; D may be TRBD1 or TRBD2 (5 bases each). Per the germline V gene, CDR1 is SGHVS and CDR2 is FNYEAQ. With 3 bases removed from V and 6 bases from J, the gap between germline ends came to 9 bases. The CDR3 loop spans 13 amino acids. DNA for the CDR3: TGTGCCAGCAGCTTGAGTGGGGGCAATGAGCAGTTCTTC. Protein product: CASSLSGGNEQFF.

This clonotype was seen ten or more times. The chain combines TRBV12-3 or TRBV12-4 with TRBJ1-1; tentatively, D is TRBD1 (5 bases). The CDR3 sequence is 15 residues long. Between the trimmed V and J ends, which lost 7 bases and 0 bases, there was a span of 15 bases. The CDR3 here is CASINSDIVNTEAFF. The CDR3 DNA follows: TGTGCCAGCATTAATTCGGACATCGTGAACACTGAAGCTTTCTTT.

This clonotype has at least ten counts. The rearrangement joins TRBV20-1 to TRBJ2-7; TRBD1 matches at 8 bases. This CDR3 spans 12 amino acids. V lost 4 bases and J lost 5; bases outside the gene matches: 4. CDR1 is DFQATT, CDR2 SNEGSKA, per germline (reference sequence). CDR3 amino acids: CSATETGDEQYF. The CDR3 DNA reads TGCAGTGCTACTGAGACAGGGGACGAGCAGTACTTC.

Only a few counts were recorded for this clonotype. The chain is built from TRBV19 and TRBJ1-4, with no clear D. The length of the CDR3 is 13 residues. Germline V lookup: CDR1 LNHDA, CDR2 SQIVND (reference sequence). The ends were cut back, 7 bases at V and 8 bases at J, with 14 bases in the middle. CDR3 amino acids: CASTPGSDEKLFF. In DNA form, the CDR3 reads TGTGCCAGTACCCCCGGGTCCGACGAAAAACTGTTTTTT.

This clonotype was seen many times. The rearrangement joins TRBV7-8 to TRBJ2-1, with 9 positions matching TRBD2. Per germline, CDR1 SGHVS and CDR2 FQNEAQ. With 2 bases clipped from V and 8 bases from J, the junction kept 7 bases outside the gene matches. This CDR3 region has 15 residues. CDR3: CASSLNGLAGYEQFF. CDR3 in DNA: TGTGCCAGCAGCTTAAATGGGCTAGCGGGATATGAGCAGTTCTTC.

This clonotype appeared many times. This chain connects TRBV6-1 to TRBJ2-1; tentative D call: TRBD2 (6 bases). V was trimmed by 1 base and J by 10 bases, leaving 14 bases between them. The CDR3 length is 14 residues. CDR1 MNHNS and CDR2 SASEGT come from the germline V gene. The CDR3 protein is CASSEGDPRGEQFF. In DNA, the CDR3 is TGTGCCAGCAGTGAAGGGGACCCACGGGGGGAGCAGTTCTTC.

There are many counts of this clonotype. The chain joins TRBV4-2 to TRBJ2-7, with 9 bases that match TRBD2. Trimming removed 2 bases from V and 0 bases from J; junction bases left unmatched: 8. The CDR3 has 17 residues. Per germline, CDR1 LGHNA and CDR2 YNFKEQ. CDR3 residues: CASSQLSSGISSYEQYF. CDR3 sequence (DNA): TGTGCCAGCAGCCAACTCTCTAGCGGGATTAGCTCCTACGAGCAGTACTTC.

This clonotype was observed many times. This sequence joins TRBV5-4 and TRBJ1-1, with D perhaps matching TRBD1 (6 bases). CDR1 is SGHNT and CDR2 is YYREEE in the germline V gene (reference sequence). This CDR3 is 16 amino acids long. With 6 bases removed from V and 4 bases from J, the gap between germline ends came to 22 bases. The CDR3 loop reads CASTPGVGGGSTEAFF. In nucleotides, the CDR3 is TGTGCCAGCACCCCCGGAGTTGGGGGCGGGAGCACTGAAGCTTTCTTT.

The CDR3 DNA follows: TGCAGTGCTAGAGGAGGCGGGACCCTATCCGAGCAGTACTTC. Translating it yields CSARGGGTLSEQYF. The J gene is TRBJ2-7, the V gene TRBV20-1, with D possibly matching TRBD2 (6 bases). The CDR3 is 14 amino acids. The germline V gene has CDR1 DFQATT and CDR2 SNEGSKA (reference sequence). V was pared by 1 base and J by 6 bases, with 16 bases between.

The genes are TRBV7-6 and TRBJ2-7, with D possibly being TRBD2 (6 bases). The germline CDR1 and CDR2 sequences are SGHVS and FNYEAQ. The ends were cut back, 1 base at V and 3 bases at J, with 10 bases in the middle. The CDR3 covers 14 residues. The CDR3 loop is CASSLEEGRYEQYF. The CDR3 coding sequence is TGTGCCAGCAGCTTAGAGGAGGGCCGCTACGAGCAGTACTTC.

Many counts were recorded for this clonotype. This chain connects TRBV11-3 to TRBJ1-1, with D possibly TRBD1 on 5 matching bases. With 2 bases removed from V and 6 bases from J, the gap between germline ends came to 13 bases. CDR3 length: 14 residues. Germline V gene sequence: CDR1 SGHNT, CDR2 YENEEA. CDR3 in DNA: TGTGCCAGCAGCTTACAGGGTAGTTATTCTGAAGCTTTCTTT. Its protein product is CASSLQGSYSEAFF.

J is TRBJ2-1 and V is TRBV29-1; 7 nucleotides agree with TRBD2. The CDR3 covers 13 residues. The J segment lost 8 bases and the V segment lost 0 bases, leaving 4 bases of the junction unmatched. Germline CDR1 SQVTM, CDR2 ANQGSEA. CDR3 DNA sequence: TGCAGCGTTGAAGATCAGGCGGGGGATGAGCAGTTCTTC. It specifies CSVEDQAGDEQFF.

This clonotype was found a few times. The V and J genes are TRBV7-7 and TRBJ2-5; 12 bases map to TRBD2. The J segment lost 5 bases and the V segment lost 3 bases, leaving 4 bases of the junction unmatched. The V gene's germline CDR1 is SSHAT and CDR2 FNYEAQ (reference sequence). The CDR3 contains 15 residues. CDR3 bases: TGTGCCAGCAGCTTGACTAGCGGGGGCGTGGAGACCCAGTACTTC. It yields the protein CASSLTSGGVETQYF.

The chain combines TRBV7-3 with TRBJ2-3; D is perhaps TRBD2 (5 bases). Germline CDR1 reads SGHTA; CDR2 reads FQGTGA. Deletions cut 5 bases from V and 5 bases from J, with 14 bases between. This CDR3 region has 14 residues. This chain's CDR3 is CASSLYIGGDTQYF. CDR3 nucleotide sequence: TGTGCCAGCAGCCTATATATTGGAGGAGATACGCAGTATTTT.

V and J are TRBV20-1 and TRBJ1-4; possibly TRBD1 for D (5 bases). Per the germline V gene, CDR1 is DFQATT and CDR2 is SNEGSKA (reference sequence). The CDR3 sequence is 13 residues long. V gave up 3 bases and J gave up 4 bases, with 9 bases separating them. The CDR3 spells CSARRGSNEKLFF. CDR3 coding DNA: TGCAGTGCTAGGCGGGGGAGTAATGAAAAACTGTTTTTT.

This clonotype was picked up many times. The chain combines TRBV6-6 with TRBJ2-3; 9 bases line up with TRBD1. In germline, CDR1 is MNHNY, CDR2 SVGAGI (reference sequence). The CDR3 extends over 14 amino acids. V shed 7 bases and J 4 bases; nucleotides not matched to a gene: 6. CDR3 residues: CASTLGQGPDTQYF. Here the CDR3 DNA reads TGTGCCAGCACCCTGGGACAGGGCCCAGATACGCAGTATTTT.

Many counts were recorded for this clonotype. This rearrangement joins TRBV7-9 to TRBJ2-1, with unresolved D. The CDR3 covers 12 residues. CDR1 and CDR2 from the germline V gene are SEHNR and FQNEAQ (reference sequence). The V end lost 3 bases, the J end lost 3 bases, and 3 bases lay between the germline ends. CDR3 amino acids: CASSFDYNEQFF. The DNA of the CDR3 is TGTGCCAGCAGCTTCGACTACAATGAGCAGTTCTTC.

At least ten counts were recorded for this clonotype. The rearrangement uses TRBV12-3 or TRBV12-4 and TRBJ2-3; D may be TRBD2 (5 bases). V lost 6 bases and J 6 bases, leaving 22 bases between the germline ends. There are 16 residues in the CDR3. Here the CDR3 reads CASSPLEDGPGDTQYF. The CDR3 bases are TGTGCCAGCAGCCCTTTGGAGGACGGGCCGGGGGATACGCAGTATTTT.

This clonotype was found many times. The CDR3 region is CASSVGGKETQYF. For the CDR3, the DNA is TGTGCCAGCAGCGTAGGGGGGAAAGAGACCCAGTACTTC. The rearrangement uses TRBV9 and TRBJ2-5; possibly TRBD1 or TRBD2 for D (5 bases each). V lost 0 bases, J lost 3 bases, and 6 bases lay in between. This CDR3 has 13 residues. Per the germline V gene, CDR1 is SGDLS and CDR2 is YYNGEE.

This clonotype was found many times. The J gene is TRBJ2-2, the V gene TRBV7-8; 9 bases agree with TRBD1. The V and J ends lost 5 bases and 4 bases, in that order; junction bases with no gene match: 14. The CDR3 extends over 18 amino acids. The germline V gene has CDR1 SGHVS and CDR2 FQNEAQ. CDR3 in DNA: TGTGCCAGCAGCCCCCCGCTATACCGGGACAGGGCCACCGGGGAGCTGTTTTTT. Translation gives CASSPPLYRDRATGELFF.

This clonotype was observed at least ten times. The DNA of the CDR3 is TGTGCCAGCAGCCCGAAGGGAGGGTATGGCTACACCTTC. Its protein product is CASSPKGGYGYTF. The J gene is TRBJ1-2, the V gene TRBV7-2; D ambiguous. Germline lookup yields CDR1 SGHTA and CDR2 FQGNSA. The CDR3 extends over 13 amino acids. V was pared by 5 bases and J by 5 bases, with 12 bases between.

This clonotype was counted at least ten times. This may be a read error: a much more frequent sequence differs by one nucleotide. CDR3: CASSVGSGANVLTF. CDR3 sequence (DNA): TGTGCCAGCAGCGTAGGATCTGGGGCCAACGTCCTGACTTTC. The chain uses TRBV9 and TRBJ2-6; D gene ambiguous. From germline, CDR1 is SGDLS and CDR2 YYNGEE. The CDR3 length is 14 residues. The V and J ends lost 0 bases and 1 base respectively, with 2 bases between them.

V usage is TRBV10-3 and J usage is TRBJ2-7; D may be TRBD1 (6 bases). The end of the DNA is better explained by TRBJ2-1, so the J call may be wrong. Germline V gene lookup returns CDR1 ENHRY and CDR2 SYGVKD. CDR3 size: 14 residues. In DNA, the CDR3 is TGTGCCATCAGTGGGGGACAAGGGGCGCGGGAGCAGTTCTTC. Amino acids: CAISGGQGAREQFF.